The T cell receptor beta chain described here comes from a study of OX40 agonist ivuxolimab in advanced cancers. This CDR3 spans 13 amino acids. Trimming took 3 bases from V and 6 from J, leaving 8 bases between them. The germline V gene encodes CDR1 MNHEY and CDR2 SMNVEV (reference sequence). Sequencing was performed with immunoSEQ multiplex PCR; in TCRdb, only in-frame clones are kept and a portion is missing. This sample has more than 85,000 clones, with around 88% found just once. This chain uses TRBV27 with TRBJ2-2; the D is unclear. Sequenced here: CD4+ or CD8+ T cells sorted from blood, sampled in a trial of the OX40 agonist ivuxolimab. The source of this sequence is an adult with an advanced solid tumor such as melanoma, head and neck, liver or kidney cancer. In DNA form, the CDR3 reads TGTGCCAGCAGTTTCTCTAGGCCCGGGGAGCTGTTTTTT. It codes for CASSFSRPGELFF.